The 6 T cell receptor beta chains below all came from one sample that was sequenced in a study of T cells in Graves' hyperthyroidism and ophthalmopathy. From RNA transcripts, TCR beta CDR3 regions were amplified. The TCR CDR3 was amplified in a first-round RT-PCR using the HTBI primer set. TCRdb itself ran the multiplex PCR reads through MiXCR, one entry per CDR3 protein. Found here are 600,000 to 900,000 distinct CDR3 sequences, about 16% of them singletons; the top ten hold under 10%. The specimen was blood. All receptors derive from a man aged 18 to 29 with Graves' hyperthyroidism.

The V and J genes are TRBV13 and TRBJ1-1, with D tentatively TRBD1 (6 bases). Trimming cost V 5 bases and J 3 bases, with 13 bases left between them. This CDR3 region has 14 residues. Per the germline V gene, CDR1 is PRHDT and CDR2 is FYEKMQ (reference sequence). The CDR3 sequence is CASSTGQLDTEAFF. The CDR3, as DNA: TGTGCCAGCAGCACCGGACAGCTGGACACTGAAGCTTTCTTT. Combining the CDR3 with reference TRBV13 and TRBJ1-1 gives the whole variable domain AAGVIQSPRHLIKEKRETATLKCYPIPRHDTVYWYQQGPGQDPQFLISFYEKMQSDKGSIPDRFSAQQFSDYHSELNMSSLELGDSALYFCASSTGQLDTEAFFGQGTRLTVV.

The chain couples TRBV30 to TRBJ2-3, with TRBD2 identical over 8 bases. This CDR3 comprises 15 residues. Trimming removed 3 bases from V and 0 bases from J; junction bases left unmatched: 5. Germline V gene sequence: CDR1 GTSNPN, CDR2 SVGIG (reference sequence). The CDR3 is CAWSRLAPSTDTQYF. CDR3 nucleotide sequence: TGTGCCTGGAGCCGACTAGCGCCTAGCACAGATACGCAGTATTTT.

The chain carries TRBV20-1 and TRBJ2-3; TRBD2 agrees at 11 bases. CDR3 length: 15 amino acids. CDR1 is DFQATT, CDR2 SNEGSKA, per germline (reference sequence). V was pared by 3 bases and J by 2 bases, with 4 bases of the junction left unmatched. CDR3 nucleotide sequence: TGCAGTGCTAGGGCTAGCGGGGGGAACACAGATACGCAGTATTTT. Translating gives CSARASGGNTDTQYF.

Only a few counts were recorded for this clonotype. In DNA form, the CDR3 reads TGTGCCAGCAGCACGACAGGTGGTTTGGCAACTAATGAAAAACTGTTTTTT. Amino acids: CASSTTGGLATNEKLFF. The rearrangement links TRBV6-2 or TRBV6-3 to TRBJ1-4, with D possibly TRBD1 on 6 matching bases. Germline values: CDR1 MNHEY, CDR2 SVGEGT. Trimming pared 6 bases from V and 0 bases from J, leaving 17 bases between. This CDR3 is 17 amino acids long.

This clonotype was counted between two and nine times. This sequence joins TRBV9 and TRBJ1-4; D is unresolved. Germline V CDR1 and CDR2: SGDLS, YYNGEE. Trimming removed 0 bases at V and 7 bases at J, with 13 bases between. CDR3 length: 15 residues. The CDR3 DNA follows: TGTGCCAGCAGCGTAGGTTCCGCCTCCCGTGAAAAACTGTTTTTT. Translated: CASSVGSASREKLFF. The full variable domain, completed using reference TRBV9 and TRBJ1-4, is DSGVTQTPKHLITATGQRVTLRCSPRSGDLSVYWYQQSLDQGLQFLIQYYNGEERAKGNILERFSAQQFPDLHSELNLSSLELGDSALYFCASSVGSASREKLFFGSGTQLSVL.

This clonotype was recorded at least ten times. The J gene is TRBJ1-1, the V gene TRBV9, with D possibly matching TRBD1 (5 bases). Trimming pared 8 bases from V and 1 base from J, leaving 9 bases between. CDR1 and CDR2 (germline): SGDLS, YYNGEE. This CDR3 is 12 amino acids long. Here the CDR3 reads CASKGANTEAFF. CDR3 sequence (DNA): TGTGCCAGTAAAGGGGCGAACACTGAAGCTTTCTTT.